Following are 15 T cell receptor beta chains from one sample sequenced in a study of early stage breast cancer tumors. Assay used: immunoSEQ multiplex PCR; TCRdb lists only in-frame clones, some missing. The repertoire holds fewer than 75,000 clones, with about 80% as singletons. The specimen sequenced was blood. These receptors were obtained from a person aged 25 to 45 with breast cancer.

This clone was seen just once. The V call is TRBV10-3, the J call TRBJ1-2, with D tentatively TRBD1 (5 bases). Germline CDR1 reads ENHRY; CDR2 reads SYGVKD. V was pared by 3 bases and J by 4 bases, with 21 bases between. The CDR3 has 17 amino acids. The chain's CDR3 is CAISETGEKGRAYGYTF. The CDR3, as DNA: TGTGCCATCAGTGAAACGGGGGAGAAGGGAAGGGCCTATGGCTACACCTTC.

The rearrangement links TRBV5-4 to TRBJ2-1; 13 bases align to TRBD2. Germline V CDR1 and CDR2: SGHNT, YYREEE (reference sequence). This CDR3 has 16 residues. V trimming: 4 bases; J trimming: 6 bases; junction bases outside the gene matches: 7. CDR3 in DNA: TGTGCCAGCAGCCCGGGACTAGCGGGACCGGCCAATGAGCAGTTCTTC. Its protein product is CASSPGLAGPANEQFF.

CDR3 nucleotide sequence: TGTGCCAGTAGTATCGGAAGCTACGAGCAGTACTTC. Translation gives CASSIGSYEQYF. This sequence joins TRBV19 and TRBJ2-7; D remains ambiguous. Trimming shortened V by 3 bases and J by 3 bases, and 6 bases separated the two germline ends. This CDR3 comprises 12 residues. Germline V gene sequence: CDR1 LNHDA, CDR2 SQIVND (reference sequence).

This chain joins TRBV7-8 and TRBJ2-7; the match to TRBD2 covers 8 bases. After removal of 2 bases from V and 4 bases from J, the junction contained 10 bases not matched to a gene. Germline V lookup: CDR1 SGHVS, CDR2 FQNEAQ. The CDR3 covers 16 residues. In nucleotides, the CDR3 is TGTGCCAGCAGCTTACCCCCCGCTAGCGGGCTATACGAGCAGTACTTC. It codes for CASSLPPASGLYEQYF.

The chain has TRBV11-2 and TRBJ2-7, with TRBD2 identical over 13 bases. Germline CDR1 SGHAT, CDR2 FQNNGV. With 5 bases clipped from V and 2 bases from J, the junction kept 6 bases outside the gene matches. The CDR3 sequence is 16 residues long. CDR3 sequence: CASSQGTSGTPYEQYF. The CDR3, as DNA: TGTGCCAGCAGCCAAGGGACTAGCGGGACCCCCTACGAGCAGTACTTC.

The rearrangement links TRBV5-4 to TRBJ2-1; D is perhaps TRBD1 or TRBD2 (5 bases each). Trimming stripped 2 bases from V and 7 bases from J, with 16 bases between. This CDR3 contains 15 residues. Germline V lookup: CDR1 SGHNT, CDR2 YYREEE (reference sequence). CDR3 DNA sequence: TGTGCCAGCAGCTTCCTCCAGGGTGGGGAGAATGAGCAGTTCTTC. Encoded protein: CASSFLQGGENEQFF.

The rearrangement uses TRBV11-3 and TRBJ2-2, with D possibly TRBD2 on 6 matching bases. Germline V gene data show CDR1 as SGHNT and CDR2 as YENEEA. The CDR3 contains 16 residues. V was clipped by 3 bases and J by 2 bases, with 13 bases between them. The CDR3 protein is CASSFRAGLNTGELFF. CDR3 coding DNA: TGTGCCAGCAGCTTCCGTGCGGGACTCAACACCGGGGAGCTGTTTTTT.

The chain recombines TRBV27 with TRBJ2-1; D ambiguous. From germline, CDR1 is MNHEY and CDR2 SMNVEV (reference sequence). The CDR3 spans 12 residues. V lost 5 bases to trimming and J lost 5 bases, with 7 bases between them. CDR3 bases: TGTGCCAGCAGTGGCGCTCACAATGAGCAGTTCTTC. This translates into CASSGAHNEQFF.

This clone was seen a single time. The V gene is TRBV11-2, the J gene TRBJ2-3, with a tentative D call TRBD2 (7 bases). Germline V lookup: CDR1 SGHAT, CDR2 FQNNGV. The CDR3 is made up of 16 amino acids. The V end was cut by 8 bases, the J end by 2 bases, with 20 bases between. CDR3 residues: CASRQGGALNTDTQYF. The CDR3 nucleotides are TGTGCCAGCCGCCAAGGGGGGGCCCTTAACACAGATACGCAGTATTTT.

The V gene is TRBV29-1, the J gene TRBJ1-5; 7 positions agree with TRBD1. The junction had 6 bases not matched to a gene; V was cut back by 4 bases and J by 6 bases. This CDR3 spans 13 amino acids. Germline-derived CDR1 and CDR2 are SQVTM and ANQGSEA. The CDR3 reads CSVAPDRVQPQHF. CDR3 DNA: TGCAGCGTTGCGCCCGACAGGGTTCAGCCCCAGCATTTT.

V and J are TRBV6-5 and TRBJ2-5; either TRBD1 or TRBD2 may fit D (5 bases each). Germline V gene sequence: CDR1 MNHEY, CDR2 SVGAGI. The CDR3 extends over 16 amino acids. V was pared by 2 bases and J by 7 bases, with 20 bases between. The CDR3 sequence is CASSYGVVGTLGTQYF. In DNA form, the CDR3 reads TGTGCCAGCAGTTACGGGGTCGTAGGGACCCTCGGGACCCAGTACTTC.

Concerning this clone itself: The DNA is left out, because the CDR3 cannot be placed on it with certainty; the CDR3 is given as TCRdb lists it. The gene calls are TRBV6-6 and TRBJ1-5; no DNA check was done on the table's D call, TRBD1. Germline CDR1 MNHNY, CDR2 SVGAGI (reference sequence). The CDR3 length equals 11 residues, ends included. CDR3 protein: CASSFGQGALF.

This clone was counted only a few times. The chain joins TRBV2 to TRBJ2-5; 7 bases map to TRBD2. The CDR3 has 15 amino acids. The ends lost 5 bases at V and 10 bases at J; junction bases unmatched: 16. In germline, CDR1 is SNHLY, CDR2 FYNNEI. The CDR3 protein is CASSLNNPGLLGQYF. The CDR3 nucleotides are TGTGCCAGCAGTCTAAACAATCCGGGACTACTTGGCCAGTACTTC.

This chain links TRBV30 with TRBJ2-7, with D possibly being TRBD1 (6 bases). The CDR3 totals 16 residues. Trimming removed 3 bases at V and 2 bases at J, with 20 bases between. The germline CDR1 and CDR2 sequences are GTSNPN and SVGIG (reference sequence). CDR3 sequence reads: CAWRPPGHKTAYEQYF. The CDR3 DNA sequence: TGTGCCTGGAGACCCCCGGGACACAAAACGGCCTACGAGCAGTACTTC.

V gene TRBV5-6 combines with J gene TRBJ2-7; D assignment may be TRBD1 or TRBD2 (5 bases each). The length of the CDR3 is 13 residues. Per germline, CDR1 SGHDT and CDR2 YYEEEE. V was clipped by 3 bases and J by 4 bases, with 11 bases between them. The CDR3 DNA sequence: TGTGCCAGCAGCTGGGGGAATAATTACGAGCAGTACTTC. Residues: CASSWGNNYEQYF.